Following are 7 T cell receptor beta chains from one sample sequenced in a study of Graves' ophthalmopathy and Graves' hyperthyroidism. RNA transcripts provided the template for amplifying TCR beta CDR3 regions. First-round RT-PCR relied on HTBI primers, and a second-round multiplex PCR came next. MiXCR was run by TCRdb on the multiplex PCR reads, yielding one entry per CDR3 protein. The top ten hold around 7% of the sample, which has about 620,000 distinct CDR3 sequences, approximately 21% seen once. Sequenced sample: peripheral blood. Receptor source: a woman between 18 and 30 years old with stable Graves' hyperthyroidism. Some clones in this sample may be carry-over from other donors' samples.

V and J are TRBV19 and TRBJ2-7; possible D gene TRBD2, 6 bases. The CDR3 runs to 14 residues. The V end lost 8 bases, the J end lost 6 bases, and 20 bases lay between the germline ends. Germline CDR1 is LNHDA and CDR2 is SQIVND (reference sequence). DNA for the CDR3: TGTGCCAGTCGCGGGGCAGGGATGGGGCTCGAGCAGTACTTC. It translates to CASRGAGMGLEQYF.

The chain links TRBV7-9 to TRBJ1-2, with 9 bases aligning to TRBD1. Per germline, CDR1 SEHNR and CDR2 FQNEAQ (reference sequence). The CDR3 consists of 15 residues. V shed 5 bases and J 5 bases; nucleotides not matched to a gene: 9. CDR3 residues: CASSPSTGGNYGYTF. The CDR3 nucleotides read TGTGCCAGCAGCCCGTCGACAGGGGGAAATTATGGCTACACCTTC. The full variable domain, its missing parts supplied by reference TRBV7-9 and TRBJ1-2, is DTGVSQNPRHKITKRGQNVTFRCDPISEHNRLYWYRQTLGQGPEFLTYFQNEAQLEKSRLLSDRFSAERPKGSFSTLEIQRTEQGDSAMYLCASSPSTGGNYGYTFGSGTRLTVV.

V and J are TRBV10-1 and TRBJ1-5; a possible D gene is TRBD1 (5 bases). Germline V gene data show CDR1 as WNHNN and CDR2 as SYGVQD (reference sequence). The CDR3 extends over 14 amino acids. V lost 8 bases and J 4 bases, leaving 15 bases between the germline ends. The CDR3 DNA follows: TGCGCCAGCGCGCCGGGACCGCCGAATCAGCCCCAGCATTTT. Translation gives CASAPGPPNQPQHF.

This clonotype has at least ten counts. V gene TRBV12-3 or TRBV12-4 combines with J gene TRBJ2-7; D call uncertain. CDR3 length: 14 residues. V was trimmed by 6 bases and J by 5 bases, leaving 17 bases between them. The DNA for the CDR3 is TGTGCCAGCAGCACCGGGTCCTACGCTAACGAGCAGTACTTC. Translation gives CASSTGSYANEQYF.

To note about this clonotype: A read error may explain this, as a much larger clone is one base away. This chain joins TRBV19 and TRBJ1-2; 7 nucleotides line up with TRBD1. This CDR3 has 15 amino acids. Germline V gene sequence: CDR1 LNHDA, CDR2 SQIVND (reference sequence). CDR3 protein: CASADAGGANYVYTF. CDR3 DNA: TGTGCCAGCGCGGATGCAGGGGGAGCCAACTATGTCTACACCTTC.

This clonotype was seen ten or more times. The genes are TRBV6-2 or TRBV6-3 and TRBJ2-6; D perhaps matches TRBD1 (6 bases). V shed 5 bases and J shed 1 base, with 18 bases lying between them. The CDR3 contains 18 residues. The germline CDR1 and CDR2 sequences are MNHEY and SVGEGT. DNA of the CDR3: TGTGCCAGCAGTCCCAAAAACGGACAGTCATCTGGGGCCAACGTCCTGACTTTC. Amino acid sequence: CASSPKNGQSSGANVLTF.

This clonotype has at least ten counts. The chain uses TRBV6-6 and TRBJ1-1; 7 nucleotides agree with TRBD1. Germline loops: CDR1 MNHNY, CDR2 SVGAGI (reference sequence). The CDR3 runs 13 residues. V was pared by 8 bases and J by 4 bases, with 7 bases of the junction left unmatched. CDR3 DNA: TGTGCCAGCCGCCACAGGGGCGGCACTGAAGCTTTCTTT. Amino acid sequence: CASRHRGGTEAFF.